This entry lists 11 T cell receptor beta chains sequenced from one sample in a study of STAT3 mutations in large granular lymphocyte leukemia. Study findings and constraints: In T-cell large granular lymphocyte leukemia, about half of patients showed multiple immunodominant subclonotypes.

Their antigens remain unidentified. Using immunoSEQ multiplex PCR, the repertoire was profiled, and TCRdb retains in-frame clones only, with some absent. The sample lists roughly 2,700 clones; 50% to 75% were seen once. Sequenced input: peripheral blood mononuclear cells. The source of these receptors is a man between 60 and 70 years old with T-cell large granular lymphocyte leukemia. Some clones in this sample may be carry-over from other donors' samples.

The V call is TRBV30, the J call TRBJ2-5; TRBD2 might be the D (6 bases). The CDR3 covers 15 residues. Germline CDR1 is GTSNPN and CDR2 is SVGIG (reference sequence). Trimming cost V 0 bases and J 4 bases, with 15 bases left between them. CDR3 amino acids: CAWSVGQGSGETQYF. The CDR3 DNA reads TGTGCCTGGAGTGTGGGGCAGGGTAGCGGAGAGACCCAGTACTTC.

The chain links TRBV6-6 to TRBJ2-1; 10 nucleotides align to TRBD2. The CDR3 has 16 residues. V shed 2 bases and J 9 bases; nucleotides not matched to a gene: 10. CDR1 and CDR2 (germline): MNHNY, SVGAGI (reference sequence). The CDR3 region has the DNA TGTGCCAGCAGTTACGATCGAGCGGGGGGGCTGAGTGAGCAGTTCTTC. Translating gives CASSYDRAGGLSEQFF.

This chain uses TRBV7-9 with TRBJ1-6, with D perhaps TRBD1 (5 bases). V lost 5 bases to trimming and J lost 8 bases, with 13 bases between them. Germline CDR1 SEHNR, CDR2 FQNEAQ (reference sequence). The CDR3 contains 14 residues. The CDR3 nucleotides read TGTGCCAGCAGCCCTGGGCAGGGTTATTCACCCCTCCACTTT. Translated, it gives CASSPGQGYSPLHF.

J is TRBJ2-7 and V is TRBV27; maybe TRBD1 (8 bases). CDR3 length: 14 amino acids. The germline CDR1 and CDR2 sequences are MNHEY and SMNVEV (reference sequence). V was pared by 6 bases and J by 4 bases, with 16 bases between. CDR3 sequence (DNA): TGTGCCAGCAGGACGACAGGGGAGGGGTACGAGCAGTACTTC. Encoded protein: CASRTTGEGYEQYF.

The rearrangement joins TRBV29-1 to TRBJ1-2; D may be TRBD1 (5 bases). This CDR3 comprises 15 residues. V lost 4 bases and J 0 bases, leaving 15 bases between the germline ends. Germline V CDR1 and CDR2: SQVTM, ANQGSEA. This chain's CDR3 is CSVGQGGSANYGYTF. The CDR3 coding sequence is TGCAGCGTTGGGCAGGGAGGCTCAGCTAACTATGGCTACACCTTC.

This chain links TRBV18 with TRBJ2-3; TRBD2 is a possible D gene (5 bases). V gave up 3 bases and J gave up 1 base, with 20 bases separating them. This CDR3 contains 18 residues. Germline values: CDR1 KGHSH, CDR2 LQKENI. The CDR3 nucleotides are TGTGCCAGCTCACCGAGGGTCGTAGGGAATCGGGGCACAGATACGCAGTATTTT. Its translation is CASSPRVVGNRGTDTQYF.

The genes are TRBV18 and TRBJ1-2; 7 bases are shared with TRBD1. This CDR3 comprises 15 residues. Trimming removed 2 bases from V and 3 bases from J; junction bases left unmatched: 6. The germline CDR1 and CDR2 sequences are KGHSH and LQKENI. CDR3: CASSPWGQPDYGYTF. Here the CDR3 DNA reads TGTGCCAGCTCACCATGGGGACAGCCCGACTATGGCTACACCTTC.

This clone was seen a single time. DNA of the CDR3: TGTGCCACAGGGGATGGAGAAAATAATCAGCCCCAGCATTTT. Its protein is CATGDGENNQPQHF. The chain has TRBV10-3 and TRBJ1-5; tentative D call: TRBD1 (6 bases). Looked up from germline, CDR1 is ENHRY and CDR2 is SYGVKD. CDR3 length equals 14 residues. V dropped 10 bases and J dropped 4 bases, with 17 bases sitting between them.

This sequence joins TRBV5-1 and TRBJ2-1; possibly TRBD1 for D (6 bases). V was pared by 4 bases and J by 0 bases, with 14 bases between. There are 16 residues in the CDR3. Looked up from germline, CDR1 is SGHRS and CDR2 is YFSETQ. The CDR3 region is CASSNGQTSSYNEQFF. CDR3 DNA: TGCGCCAGCAGCAATGGACAGACCAGCTCCTACAATGAGCAGTTCTTC.

This clone appeared once. The genes are TRBV5-4 and TRBJ2-5, with a possible D match to TRBD2 (7 bases). This CDR3 region has 16 residues. CDR1 is SGHNT and CDR2 is YYREEE in the germline V gene (reference sequence). V gave up 4 bases and J gave up 4 bases, with 20 bases separating them. The CDR3, as DNA: TGTGCCAGCAGCACTACGGGGGGCCCCTATCCAGAGACCCAGTACTTC. It is translated as CASSTTGGPYPETQYF.

The chain recombines TRBV5-8 with TRBJ1-5; no clear D. CDR1 and CDR2 from the germline V gene are SGHTS and YDEGEE. There are 14 residues in the CDR3. Trimming left V 1 base short and J 4 bases short, with 9 bases between. The CDR3 sequence is CASSLFRSNQPQHF. The CDR3 DNA follows: TGTGCCAGCAGCTTGTTCAGGTCGAATCAGCCCCAGCATTTT.